The next 32 T cell receptor beta chains were all read from a single sample in a study of STAT5B mutations in CD4+ large granular lymphocyte leukemia. The method was immunoSEQ multiplex PCR; TCRdb's version includes in-frame clones alone and lacks a portion of them. The table has roughly 41,000 clones, around 72% seen once. Specimen: CD4+ T cells from blood buffy coats. The receptors come from a human donor in good health.

This clone was seen a few times. The CDR3 region is CATSSWGEPNIRYNSPLHF. As DNA, the CDR3 is TGTGCCACCAGCAGCTGGGGGGAGCCTAACATCAGGTATAATTCACCCCTCCACTTT. The V and J genes are TRBV15 and TRBJ1-6; D perhaps matches TRBD1 (5 bases). Trimming cost V 3 bases and J 4 bases, with 22 bases left between them. The CDR3 loop spans 19 amino acids. Germline V lookup: CDR1 LNHNV, CDR2 YYDKDF (reference sequence).

The chain links TRBV4-1 to TRBJ1-2; TRBD1 might be the D (6 bases). Per germline, CDR1 MGHRA and CDR2 YSYEKL. Trimming shortened V by 3 bases and J by 4 bases, and 15 bases separated the two germline ends. The CDR3 sequence is 15 residues long. This chain's CDR3 is CASSQEAGQLYGYTF. The CDR3, as DNA: TGCGCCAGCAGCCAGGAAGCCGGACAGCTCTATGGCTACACCTTC.

This clone was detected only once. The V gene is TRBV19, the J gene TRBJ2-7, with 12 bases that match TRBD2. Losses at the gene ends were 6 bases for V and 3 bases for J; bases not matched to a gene: 6. Germline V CDR1 and CDR2: LNHDA, SQIVND (reference sequence). The CDR3 totals 15 residues. The DNA of the CDR3 is TGTGCCAGTAGGGCGACTAGCGGGAGTTTCTACGAGCAGTACTTC. This encodes CASRATSGSFYEQYF.

This chain connects TRBV6-1 to TRBJ1-2, with D possibly matching TRBD1 (5 bases). This CDR3 is built from 13 residues. Per the germline V gene, CDR1 is MNHNS and CDR2 is SASEGT. The V end lost 1 base, the J end lost 7 bases, and 10 bases lay between the germline ends. For the CDR3, the DNA is TGTGCCAGCAGTGAAGTGGGGGATCCTGGCTACACCTTC. Translated: CASSEVGDPGYTF.

This chain joins TRBV7-2 and TRBJ2-3, with 10 nucleotides matching TRBD1. The V gene's germline CDR1 is SGHTA and CDR2 FQGNSA. The V segment lost 2 bases and the J segment 5 bases; nucleotides outside the gene matches: 1. The CDR3 sequence is 14 residues long. In DNA form, the CDR3 reads TGTGCCAGCAGCTTATGGACAGGGGGAGATACGCAGTATTTT. It translates to CASSLWTGGDTQYF.

The chain links TRBV5-1 to TRBJ2-5; 12 positions agree with TRBD2. CDR1 SGHRS and CDR2 YFSETQ come from the germline V gene. With 4 bases clipped from V and 3 bases from J, the junction kept 10 bases outside the gene matches. The CDR3 is 17 amino acids. In DNA, the CDR3 is TGCGCCAGCAGCCCAGGCCCCCTAGCGGGGGGGAAAGAGACCCAGTACTTC. This codes for CASSPGPLAGGKETQYF.

The V call is TRBV19, the J call TRBJ2-1; TRBD1 might be the D (6 bases). CDR3 length: 16 amino acids. Between the trimmed V and J ends, which lost 3 bases and 0 bases, there was a span of 12 bases. Looked up from germline, CDR1 is LNHDA and CDR2 is SQIVND (reference sequence). The CDR3 DNA is TGTGCCAGTAGTATGAGGACAGATTCCTCCTACAATGAGCAGTTCTTC. As protein: CASSMRTDSSYNEQFF.

This chain joins TRBV6-1 and TRBJ2-3; D might be TRBD1 (6 bases). From germline, CDR1 is MNHNS and CDR2 SASEGT. The CDR3 spans 14 residues. Trimming cost V 2 bases and J 6 bases, with 12 bases left between them. CDR3 sequence (DNA): TGTGCCAGCAGTGAACCTAGGGGGACCGATACGCAGTATTTT. Protein: CASSEPRGTDTQYF.

This chain links TRBV7-2 with TRBJ1-4; D is undetermined. This CDR3 has 15 residues. V lost 5 bases and J 5 bases, leaving 15 bases between the germline ends. Germline loops: CDR1 SGHTA, CDR2 FQGNSA. DNA of the CDR3: TGTGCCAGCAGCGAAAGCACGGGAATCAATGAAAAACTGTTTTTT. As protein: CASSESTGINEKLFF.

The chain joins TRBV5-4 to TRBJ2-1, with 9 positions matching TRBD2. Germline-derived CDR1 and CDR2 are SGHNT and YYREEE (reference sequence). V lost 3 bases to trimming and J lost 4 bases; unmatched junction nucleotides: 11. There are 17 residues in the CDR3. Here the CDR3 reads CASSSPSAGGTYNEQFF. In nucleotides, the CDR3 is TGTGCCAGCAGCTCGCCTTCAGCGGGGGGTACTTACAATGAGCAGTTCTTC.

The chain couples TRBV10-3 to TRBJ1-5, with D perhaps TRBD1 (5 bases). The CDR3 is 16 amino acids. V gave up 3 bases and J gave up 0 bases, with 12 bases separating them. From germline, CDR1 is ENHRY and CDR2 SYGVKD. CDR3 loop: CAISDTGFYSNQPQHF. CDR3 in DNA: TGTGCCATCAGTGATACAGGATTTTATAGCAATCAGCCCCAGCATTTT.

The J gene is TRBJ1-3, the V gene TRBV7-9, with TRBD1 matching 8 bases. The germline V gene encodes CDR1 SEHNR and CDR2 FQNEAQ (reference sequence). This CDR3 has 13 amino acids. Trimming took 8 bases from V and 3 from J; bases not matched to a gene: 3. The chain's CDR3 is CASRGQDGNTIYF. The CDR3 DNA is TGTGCCAGCCGGGGACAGGATGGAAACACCATATATTTT.

The rearrangement links TRBV5-6 to TRBJ2-1; the match to TRBD2 covers 7 bases. In germline, CDR1 is SGHDT, CDR2 YYEEEE. J was trimmed by 3 bases and V by 0 bases; bases with no gene match: 3. The length of the CDR3 is 15 residues. The CDR3 reads CASSLGAGDYNEQFF. DNA of the CDR3: TGTGCCAGCAGCTTGGGGGCGGGGGACTACAATGAGCAGTTCTTC.

The chain links TRBV9 to TRBJ2-1; TRBD2 matches at 7 bases. The CDR3 covers 14 residues. Looked up from germline, CDR1 is SGDLS and CDR2 is YYNGEE. The trim removed 2 bases at V and 11 bases at J, leaving 10 bases unmatched. CDR3 region: CASSVQRDMHKQFF. CDR3 sequence (DNA): TGTGCCAGCAGCGTGCAGCGGGATATGCACAAGCAGTTCTTC.

This rearrangement joins TRBV7-3 to TRBJ2-5; TRBD2 matches at 14 bases. Looked up from germline, CDR1 is SGHTA and CDR2 is FQGTGA. With 4 bases clipped from V and 4 bases from J, the junction kept 5 bases outside the gene matches. This CDR3 is built from 16 residues. CDR3 DNA: TGTGCCAGCAGCTCAGGACTAGCGGGAGGTGGAGAGACCCAGTACTTC. Translation gives CASSSGLAGGGETQYF.

The chain is built from TRBV5-1 and TRBJ2-5; D perhaps matches TRBD2 (6 bases). This CDR3 has 15 amino acids. The germline CDR1 and CDR2 sequences are SGHRS and YFSETQ. Trimming took 0 bases from V and 5 from J, leaving 14 bases between them. CDR3 amino acids: CASSLVGGVWETQYF. The CDR3 coding sequence is TGCGCCAGCAGCTTGGTGGGCGGGGTCTGGGAGACCCAGTACTTC.

The rearrangement uses TRBV5-4 and TRBJ1-4; D may be TRBD1 (5 bases). Germline assignment: CDR1 SGHNT and CDR2 YYREEE (reference sequence). Trimming took off 4 bases at V and 3 bases at J, with 7 bases between the two ends. The CDR3 runs to 13 residues. CDR3 sequence: CASSGAANEKLFF. The CDR3 region has the DNA TGTGCCAGCAGCGGGGCGGCTAATGAAAAACTGTTTTTT.

The rearrangement links TRBV19 to TRBJ1-1, with 9 positions matching TRBD1. The germline CDR1 and CDR2 sequences are LNHDA and SQIVND (reference sequence). The J segment lost 3 bases and the V segment lost 3 bases, leaving 2 bases of the junction unmatched. This CDR3 has 14 residues. The CDR3 loop is CASSIDRGYTEAFF. Written as DNA, the CDR3 is TGTGCCAGTAGTATCGACAGGGGGTACACTGAAGCTTTCTTT.

The J gene is TRBJ2-3, the V gene TRBV18; D gene ambiguous. The germline V and J ends were trimmed by 3 bases and 8 bases, with 12 bases remaining between them. Looked up from germline, CDR1 is KGHSH and CDR2 is LQKENI. This CDR3 contains 13 residues. DNA for the CDR3: TGTGCCAGCTCACCCAGGACCCAAACTACGCAGTATTTT. Translation gives CASSPRTQTTQYF.

This clone showed up just once. This chain joins TRBV18 and TRBJ1-3; tentative D call: TRBD1 (6 bases). The germline gives CDR1 KGHSH, CDR2 LQKENI. Trimming shortened V by 1 base and J by 0 bases, and 19 bases separated the two germline ends. This CDR3 is 19 amino acids long. DNA of the CDR3: TGTGCCAGCTCACCACGAGGCACCCAGGGGACTAGCTCTGGAAACACCATATATTTT. This sequence encodes CASSPRGTQGTSSGNTIYF.

DNA for the CDR3: TGTGCCAGCAGCTTATTCGGGACTGCGAACACCGGGGAGCTGTTTTTT. Translating gives CASSLFGTANTGELFF. The chain has TRBV7-3 and TRBJ2-2; a weak D match, TRBD2 (6 bases). Trimming cost V 2 bases and J 0 bases, with 10 bases left between them. The CDR3 loop spans 16 amino acids. The germline gives CDR1 SGHTA, CDR2 FQGTGA.

This clone was seen a handful of times. This rearrangement joins TRBV7-6 to TRBJ1-5, with 7 bases matching TRBD1. In germline, CDR1 is SGHVS, CDR2 FNYEAQ. V lost 6 bases to trimming and J lost 2 bases; unmatched junction nucleotides: 4. The CDR3 contains 14 residues. Written as DNA, the CDR3 is TGTGCCAGCAGTAAAACAGGGGGCAATCAGCCCCAGCATTTT. This codes for CASSKTGGNQPQHF.

In its sample, this clone was seen once. This rearrangement joins TRBV5-1 to TRBJ2-3; D gene uncertain. CDR3 length: 13 amino acids. Trimming pared 3 bases from V and 4 bases from J, leaving 9 bases between. Germline assignment: CDR1 SGHRS and CDR2 YFSETQ. The CDR3 loop reads CASSSILADTQYF. The CDR3 DNA reads as TGCGCCAGCAGCTCCATCCTTGCAGATACGCAGTATTTT.

This chain links TRBV7-9 with TRBJ2-5, with 9 positions matching TRBD1. Germline lookup yields CDR1 SEHNR and CDR2 FQNEAQ (reference sequence). CDR3 length: 13 amino acids. V shed 6 bases and J 2 bases; nucleotides not matched to a gene: 1. The CDR3: CASRGTGQETQYF. DNA of the CDR3: TGTGCCAGCAGGGGGACAGGGCAAGAGACCCAGTACTTC.

This rearrangement joins TRBV6-1 to TRBJ2-6; D gene unclear. This CDR3 is 15 amino acids long. Germline assignment: CDR1 MNHNS and CDR2 SASEGT. Trimming cost V 0 bases and J 2 bases, with 5 bases left between them. As DNA, the CDR3 is TGTGCCAGCAGTGAAGCGGCTCCTGGGGCCAACGTCCTGACTTTC. Protein sequence: CASSEAAPGANVLTF.

The rearrangement joins TRBV18 to TRBJ1-1; a possible D gene is TRBD1 (6 bases). CDR1 and CDR2 (germline): KGHSH, LQKENI. The CDR3 is 15 amino acids. V was shortened by 3 bases and J by 0 bases, with 11 bases between the two germline ends. The DNA for the CDR3 is TGTGCCAGCTCACCGTTCAGGGACATGAACACTGAAGCTTTCTTT. This translates into CASSPFRDMNTEAFF.

This clone occurred a few times. The rearrangement joins TRBV19 to TRBJ2-7; weak D call: TRBD1 (5 bases). The CDR3 consists of 14 residues. V was shortened by 6 bases and J by 4 bases, with 16 bases between the two germline ends. The germline V gene has CDR1 LNHDA and CDR2 SQIVND (reference sequence). CDR3 in DNA: TGTGCCAGTAGCTCCCCGACAGCGAGATACGAGCAGTACTTC. It specifies CASSSPTARYEQYF.

The chain is built from TRBV5-6 and TRBJ2-5; possible D gene TRBD2, 7 bases. The germline gives CDR1 SGHDT, CDR2 YYEEEE. V lost 3 bases, J lost 4 bases, and 10 bases lay in between. This CDR3 is 13 amino acids long. The CDR3, as DNA: TGTGCCAGCAGCTGGGGGGGGCTAGAGACCCAGTACTTC. The encoded protein is CASSWGGLETQYF.

The chain is built from TRBV7-9 and TRBJ2-3; no definite D call. The CDR3 has 14 residues. The germline V and J ends were trimmed by 5 bases and 2 bases, with 11 bases remaining between them. Germline V CDR1 and CDR2: SEHNR, FQNEAQ (reference sequence). Written as DNA, the CDR3 is TGTGCCAGCAGCCCACCGGTCGCCACAGATACGCAGTATTTT. It specifies CASSPPVATDTQYF.

J is TRBJ2-6 and V is TRBV5-1; D is unclear. The CDR3 consists of 16 residues. In germline, CDR1 is SGHRS, CDR2 YFSETQ. The V end lost 0 bases, the J end lost 0 bases, and 7 bases lay between the germline ends. CDR3 protein: CASSLAAYSGANVLTF. The CDR3 nucleotides are TGCGCCAGCAGCTTGGCGGCCTACTCTGGGGCCAACGTCCTGACTTTC. The full variable domain, in which reference TRBV5-1 and TRBJ2-6 provide the parts outside the CDR3, is KAGVTQTPRYLIKTRGQQVTLSCSPISGHRSVSWYQQTPGQGLQFLFEYFSETQRNKGNFPGRFSGRQFSNSRSEMNVSTLELGDSALYLCASSLAAYSGANVLTFGAGSRLTVL.

This sequence joins TRBV7-9 and TRBJ2-5; D gene unclear. V dropped 1 base and J dropped 5 bases, with 8 bases sitting between them. The CDR3 sequence is 13 residues long. Germline CDR1 reads SEHNR; CDR2 reads FQNEAQ (reference sequence). Written as DNA, the CDR3 is TGTGCCAGCAGCTTAGTTGAGGCGGAGACCCAGTACTTC. Protein: CASSLVEAETQYF.

This sequence joins TRBV18 and TRBJ2-7; D is perhaps TRBD1 (5 bases). Trimming pared 3 bases from V and 5 bases from J, leaving 23 bases between. Per the germline V gene, CDR1 is KGHSH and CDR2 is LQKENI. The CDR3 has 17 amino acids. The CDR3 is CASSPRSGGAVGHEQYF. CDR3 DNA: TGTGCCAGCTCACCCCGGTCGGGTGGGGCGGTCGGCCACGAGCAGTACTTC.